This T cell receptor beta chain was sequenced during a study of shared clonotypes between healthy human individuals (dated by TCRdb to 2019 to 2021). Regarding the study in general: The cohort comprised two women and three men aged 18 to 49 years. Blood TCR repertoires of about five healthy adults were deeply sequenced to estimate repertoire size and the extent of clonotype sharing between individuals. Different laboratories and diverse techniques were used to prepare libraries and sequence TCR repertoires, to increase sequencing depth and limit assay-specific biases. Between about 0.85 and 8.9 billion PBMCs per donor were obtained by leukapheresis. For each donor, CD4 naive and CD4 memory were each run on three plates, CD8 naive on two plates, and CD8 memory on one plate. General conclusions and limits of the study: Compared with non-shared clonotypes, the clonotypes found in all four sorted-subset donors had higher generation probabilities. Pairwise subsampling led to the expectation that sequencing depth would affect the degree of clonotype sharing among donors. Only blood was sampled, and tissue TCR repertoires likely differ from those in blood. Estimated clonotype richness was generally larger for naive than for memory subsets. Even with the large sequencing depth, rarefaction of the sorted-subset datasets indicated that sequencing was incomplete. Because the study included a small number of donors, the genetic and exposure-history diversity represented was limited. Approximately 4.8% of naive CD4, 3% to 4% of naive CD8, 2.3% of memory CD4, and approximately 0.4% of memory CD8 clonotypes were shared across several donors.

TCR CDR3 regions were amplified from genomic DNA by multiplex PCR using the deep immunoSEQ assay. Extracted genomic DNA from each cell subset was distributed evenly across all wells of several immunoSEQ 96-well plates, and each plate was treated as a replicate. For sorted subsets, 150 to 200 ng genomic DNA, equal to about 30,000 T cell genomes, was loaded into each replicate PCR. The purified libraries were quantified using a Qubit 3.0 fluorometer, sized with a Bioanalyzer 2100, and then quantified again using the KAPA Library Quantification kit. A separate single-read 150-cycle Illumina NextSeq 550 flow cell was used to sequence each immunoSEQ 96-well plate. Turning to the authors' computational methods: Because only junctional sequences without quality scores were contained in the immunoSEQ output, filtering matching that applied to full-length reads could not be performed. Sequences were annotated with PyIR, a Python wrapper for IgBLAST v1.9, and V/J genes and CDR3 were assigned using IMGT germline references. Any read was removed if the V/J assignment was weak (E-value above 1e-6), the CDR3 was missing, or the read contained stop codons, out-of-frame junctions, or ambiguous translated residues. V3J clonotypes were defined by identical inferred V gene, J gene, and CDR3 amino acid sequence. Percentage overlap between repertoires was calculated by dividing the number of shared unique clonotypes by the size of the smaller repertoire. Three approaches were used to assess repertoire richness: RTK rarefaction, the Chao1 estimator, and Recon v2.1 estimates of unobserved clonotypes. Generation probabilities for all TCRbeta clonotypes obtained by the gDNA method from a handful of donors were computed using OLGA. TCRdb took over this immuneACCESS table, retaining in-frame rearrangements with V and J assigned. Such tables are incomplete; in checked studies, under half of the missing clones stem from an unresolved V gene, and the remainder is unexplained. The V and J calls and clone size are taken from that table; D and trimming were inferred from the DNA. The sample profile shows millions of clones; roughly 91% of them were found once. 1.5% to 2% of the sample belongs to the ten largest clones.

The junction carries 9 bases between V and J, which are trimmed by 5 bases and 3 bases respectively. CDR1 and CDR2 are read off the germline V gene as SGHRS and YFSETQ. Counted from cysteine to phenylalanine, this CDR3 has 12 amino acids. Here the CDR3 DNA is all that survives: 36 bases in frame from base 1. As for this clone: Its antigen is still unknown. No base quality information exists; no much larger clone differs at one position. Other DNA sequences within the sample encode an identical CDR3.

CD8 naive samples consisted of CD45RO-negative cells that were positively selected for CCR7, yielding a CD45RA+CCR7+ population without TemRA cells. Donors were healthy HIV-negative adults with no recently reported acute infections or vaccinations. Only Caucasian adults living in Nashville, Tennessee, USA were represented among the donors. Blood was collected by leukapheresis, and PBMCs were isolated by Ficoll-Histopaque density gradient centrifugation and then cryopreserved in liquid nitrogen vapor phase. Analytical flow cytometry was used to check the purity and quantity of every magnetically sorted T cell population. Genomic DNA was isolated from each sorted fraction and quantified by UV absorbance on a Nanodrop 2000c.

Recombination connected TRBV5-1 to TRBJ2-7; the D gene cannot be resolved beyond TRBD1 or TRBD2, each matching 5 bases. The source of this sequence is a man aged 18-30 years in good health. Some clones in this sample may be carry-over from other donors' samples. The sample taken for sequencing was naive CD8+ T cells from PBMCs. The cell subset or site tag for this specimen amounts to: CD45RA+CCR7+. CDR3 sequence: CASRGDSYEQYF. The nucleotides are TGCGCCAGCAGGGGAGACAGCTACGAGCAGTACTTC.